One and the same sample provided the 26 T cell receptor beta chains below, sequenced in a study of blood T cell repertoires in COVID-19 (dated by TCRdb to about 2020). Receptors were amplified or captured by the immunoSEQ multiplex PCR assay. The table comes from immuneACCESS by way of TCRdb, which keeps in-frame sequences with V and J called. Part of the clones is missing from these tables; in studies checked, under half for an unresolved V gene and the rest for unknown reasons. The sample yields about 160,000 clones; around 80% were counted once. Around 7.9% of the sample rests with the top ten. Sequenced material: PBMCs or T cells enriched from blood (not recorded which). These receptor sequences come from a man in his forties or fifties who had recovered from COVID-19.

The rearrangement links TRBV7-2 to TRBJ2-5, with D perhaps TRBD1 (6 bases). The CDR3 contains 14 residues. In germline, CDR1 is SGHTA, CDR2 FQGNSA. Between the trimmed V and J ends, which lost 5 bases and 4 bases, there was a span of 14 bases. For the CDR3, the DNA is TGTGCCAGCAGCCAGGACAGCGTTCGAGAGACCCAGTACTTC. This encodes CASSQDSVRETQYF.

V is TRBV9 and J is TRBJ2-2; 8 bases agree with TRBD2. The CDR3 is made up of 15 amino acids. Germline CDR1 reads SGDLS; CDR2 reads YYNGEE. V shed 3 bases and J 0 bases; nucleotides not matched to a gene: 1. CDR3 amino acids: CASSEGLANTGELFF. In nucleotides, the CDR3 is TGTGCCAGCAGCGAGGGACTAGCGAACACCGGGGAGCTGTTTTTT. Full variable domain (outside the CDR3, taken from reference TRBV9 and TRBJ2-2): DSGVTQTPKHLITATGQRVTLRCSPRSGDLSVYWYQQSLDQGLQFLIQYYNGEERAKGNILERFSAQQFPDLHSELNLSSLELGDSALYFCASSEGLANTGELFFGEGSRLTVL.

The V gene is TRBV4-3, the J gene TRBJ1-1; tentative D call: TRBD1 (5 bases). CDR1 is LGHNA, CDR2 YSLEER, per germline. The CDR3 spans 16 residues. Trimming took off 0 bases at V and 2 bases at J, with 13 bases between the two ends. In DNA form, the CDR3 reads TGCGCCAGCAGCCAAGAAGGCCGGGGGGGAAACACTGAAGCTTTCTTT. Translated: CASSQEGRGGNTEAFF.

The V call is TRBV9, the J call TRBJ2-2; 7 nucleotides line up with TRBD1. The J segment lost 1 base and the V segment lost 4 bases, leaving 7 bases of the junction unmatched. CDR1 is SGDLS, CDR2 YYNGEE, per germline. The CDR3 runs to 16 residues. The DNA for the CDR3 is TGTGCCAGCAGCCCTCGAAACAGGGGGAACACCGGGGAGCTGTTTTTT. Its translation: CASSPRNRGNTGELFF.

This clone was detected only once. This rearrangement joins TRBV15 to TRBJ2-7; 7 bases line up with TRBD1. The CDR3 is 15 amino acids. The trim removed 4 bases at V and 4 bases at J, leaving 10 bases unmatched. Per germline, CDR1 LNHNV and CDR2 YYDKDF (reference sequence). The CDR3, as DNA: TGTGCCACCAGCATGTCCGACAGGGCATCATACGAGCAGTACTTC. It yields the protein CATSMSDRASYEQYF.

The V and J genes are TRBV5-4 and TRBJ2-7; 9 nucleotides line up with TRBD1. Germline trimming cut 7 bases from V and 5 bases from J; bases unmatched to any gene: 7. Germline V CDR1 and CDR2: SGHNT, YYREEE (reference sequence). This CDR3 comprises 13 residues. CDR3 DNA: TGTGCCAGCCATCGGACAGGGGTCCACGAGCAGTACTTC. Translated: CASHRTGVHEQYF.

The genes are TRBV4-2 and TRBJ1-3, with D tentatively TRBD1 (6 bases). CDR1 and CDR2 (germline): LGHNA, YNFKEQ. The CDR3 runs 16 residues. With 0 bases removed from V and 2 bases from J, the gap between germline ends came to 11 bases. CDR3 in amino acids: CASSQDPGQTGNTIYF. The CDR3 DNA sequence: TGTGCCAGCAGCCAAGACCCGGGACAAACTGGAAACACCATATATTTT.

This clone has just a few counts. V is TRBV11-2 and J is TRBJ2-5; 11 positions agree with TRBD2. Germline lookup yields CDR1 SGHAT and CDR2 FQNNGV. J was trimmed by 5 bases and V by 1 base; bases with no gene match: 6. The CDR3 sequence is 16 residues long. The CDR3 loop reads CASSLALAGVGETQYF. In DNA, the CDR3 is TGTGCCAGCAGCTTAGCACTAGCGGGGGTAGGGGAGACCCAGTACTTC.

V gene TRBV9 combines with J gene TRBJ1-4; D ambiguous. Germline V gene sequence: CDR1 SGDLS, CDR2 YYNGEE. The CDR3 consists of 14 residues. Trimming pared 3 bases from V and 8 bases from J, leaving 14 bases between. CDR3: CASSALEGGEKLFF. The DNA of the CDR3 is TGTGCCAGCAGCGCGCTGGAGGGAGGGGAAAAACTGTTTTTT.

The rearrangement links TRBV6-6 to TRBJ1-4; D gene uncertain. From germline, CDR1 is MNHNY and CDR2 SVGAGI (reference sequence). V was cut by 4 bases and J by 4 bases, with 7 bases left in between. The CDR3 totals 13 residues. CDR3 sequence: CASSWAFNEKLFF. CDR3 bases: TGTGCCAGCAGTTGGGCCTTTAATGAAAAACTGTTTTTT.

The V gene is TRBV10-3, the J gene TRBJ2-5; D perhaps matches TRBD1 (6 bases). V gave up 9 bases and J gave up 5 bases, with 19 bases separating them. The length of the CDR3 is 14 residues. Germline CDR1 reads ENHRY; CDR2 reads SYGVKD. The CDR3 DNA follows: TGTGCCATTTCTCCTACAGGGCTTGGTGAGACCCAGTACTTC. Its translation: CAISPTGLGETQYF.

The rearrangement uses TRBV5-6 and TRBJ2-5; possibly TRBD1 for D (6 bases). Per germline, CDR1 SGHDT and CDR2 YYEEEE. Deletions cut 1 base from V and 2 bases from J, with 15 bases between. This CDR3 is built from 16 residues. The CDR3 loop reads CASSLNGGPLQETQYF. CDR3 DNA: TGTGCCAGCAGCTTGAATGGGGGCCCCTTACAAGAGACCCAGTACTTC.

The chain combines TRBV27 with TRBJ1-4; 7 bases are shared with TRBD1. The ends lost 5 bases at V and 8 bases at J; junction bases unmatched: 8. This CDR3 is built from 14 residues. CDR1 and CDR2 (germline): MNHEY, SMNVEV (reference sequence). In DNA, the CDR3 is TGTGCCAGCAGTGCCCAGGGGGTTGGAGAAAAACTGTTTTTT. Translation: CASSAQGVGEKLFF.

The chain joins TRBV20-1 to TRBJ2-4; possible D gene TRBD2, 5 bases. Germline V lookup: CDR1 DFQATT, CDR2 SNEGSKA (reference sequence). With 3 bases removed from V and 2 bases from J, the gap between germline ends came to 14 bases. The CDR3 spans 15 residues. In DNA, the CDR3 is TGCAGTGCTAGTGTTGGGAGCGGTTCCAAAAACATTCAGTACTTC. This sequence encodes CSASVGSGSKNIQYF.

V usage is TRBV7-8 and J usage is TRBJ1-5, with 8 bases identical to TRBD1. This CDR3 has 14 amino acids. The germline CDR1 and CDR2 sequences are SGHVS and FQNEAQ. V shed 3 bases and J 5 bases; nucleotides not matched to a gene: 3. As DNA, the CDR3 is TGTGCCAGCAGCTTGGACAGGGAAGATCAGCCCCAGCATTTT. This sequence encodes CASSLDREDQPQHF.

This rearrangement joins TRBV6-5 to TRBJ1-4; no reliable D call. In germline, CDR1 is MNHEY, CDR2 SVGAGI. V was clipped by 4 bases and J by 7 bases, with 19 bases between them. This CDR3 contains 16 residues. The DNA for the CDR3 is TGTGCCAGCAGTTTAAGCTCTGTTCGAACGAGTGAAAAACTGTTTTTT. Translating it yields CASSLSSVRTSEKLFF.

The chain joins TRBV5-5 to TRBJ1-2; D not resolved. CDR1 and CDR2 from the germline V gene are SGHKS and YYEKEE (reference sequence). V lost 1 base and J 6 bases, leaving 13 bases between the germline ends. This CDR3 has 14 amino acids. The CDR3 reads CASSLFWAADGYTF. The CDR3 DNA sequence: TGTGCCAGCAGCTTGTTTTGGGCAGCCGATGGCTACACCTTC.

The chain carries TRBV5-6 and TRBJ2-2; D unclear. V was clipped by 6 bases and J by 9 bases, with 15 bases between them. Germline V gene lookup returns CDR1 SGHDT and CDR2 YYEEEE. The CDR3 spans 13 residues. As DNA, the CDR3 is TGTGCCAGCACCCTTTTTTCGTCTAGGGAGCTGTTTTTT. Its translation is CASTLFSSRELFF.

The sample holds one count of this clone. The same CDR3 is also encoded by other DNA sequences in this sample. DNA of the CDR3: TGTGCCAGCAGCTTAGGAGGGTCCGGGGCCAACGTCCTGACTTTC. Residues: CASSLGGSGANVLTF. The chain couples TRBV11-3 to TRBJ2-6; TRBD2 is a possible D gene (5 bases). The length of the CDR3 is 15 residues. V gave up 1 base and J gave up 4 bases, with 8 bases separating them. Germline V gene sequence: CDR1 SGHNT, CDR2 YENEEA.

This chain uses TRBV5-1 with TRBJ1-2, with D uncertain. The CDR3 runs to 16 residues. Trimming shortened V by 0 bases and J by 8 bases, and 20 bases separated the two germline ends. Germline V CDR1 and CDR2: SGHRS, YFSETQ. CDR3 DNA: TGCGCCAGCAGCTTGGCCGACGGCAGGCAAAGTACGGGCTACACCTTC. This gives the protein CASSLADGRQSTGYTF. The whole variable domain, remainder taken from reference TRBV5-1 and TRBJ1-2, is KAGVTQTPRYLIKTRGQQVTLSCSPISGHRSVSWYQQTPGQGLQFLFEYFSETQRNKGNFPGRFSGRQFSNSRSEMNVSTLELGDSALYLCASSLADGRQSTGYTFGSGTRLTVV.

This sequence joins TRBV29-1 and TRBJ2-7; 14 positions match TRBD2. Germline loops: CDR1 SQVTM, CDR2 ANQGSEA. V lost 1 base and J lost 4; bases outside the gene matches: 6. There are 16 residues in the CDR3. CDR3 protein: CSVEVGTSGGFYEQYF. CDR3 DNA sequence: TGCAGCGTTGAAGTAGGGACTAGCGGGGGTTTTTACGAGCAGTACTTC.

This rearrangement joins TRBV27 to TRBJ2-5, with 7 bases aligning to TRBD1. This CDR3 is 13 amino acids long. The V gene's germline CDR1 is MNHEY and CDR2 SMNVEV (reference sequence). V was clipped by 8 bases and J by 7 bases; unmatched bases: 10. As DNA, the CDR3 is TGTGCCAGCGGAACAGGGGCACGGGGGACCCAGTACTTC. Translated, it gives CASGTGARGTQYF.

The rearrangement uses TRBV29-1 and TRBJ1-2; D gene unclear. The CDR3 extends over 11 amino acids. Trimming removed 6 bases from V and 6 bases from J, with 11 bases in between. Germline V lookup: CDR1 SQVTM, CDR2 ANQGSEA. CDR3 bases: TGCAGCGTCGGGGAACAAAATGGCTACACCTTC. Translated: CSVGEQNGYTF.

This sequence joins TRBV4-1 and TRBJ1-3, with D possibly being TRBD1 (5 bases). Trimming removed 1 base at V and 0 bases at J, with 13 bases between. From germline, CDR1 is MGHRA and CDR2 YSYEKL. CDR3 length: 17 residues. CDR3 in DNA: TGCGCCAGCAGCCAAGGAGCAGGGCCGAACTCTGGAAACACCATATATTTT. It encodes CASSQGAGPNSGNTIYF.

This chain links TRBV7-2 with TRBJ1-6, with TRBD1 identical over 7 bases. This CDR3 has 16 amino acids. Per germline, CDR1 SGHTA and CDR2 FQGNSA. Trimming at V came to 1 base and at J to 8 bases, leaving 8 bases not matched to a gene. The CDR3 loop reads CASSLEGQMGYSPLHF. CDR3 nucleotides: TGTGCCAGCAGCTTAGAGGGACAGATGGGGTATTCACCCCTCCACTTT.

The chain uses TRBV6-1 and TRBJ1-5, with D possibly being TRBD1 (5 bases). V was shortened by 1 base and J by 3 bases, with 13 bases between the two germline ends. This CDR3 has 16 residues. Germline loops: CDR1 MNHNS, CDR2 SASEGT. This chain's CDR3 is CASSEGGLRSNQPQHF. The CDR3 nucleotides are TGTGCCAGCAGTGAAGGGGGACTACGATCCAATCAGCCCCAGCATTTT.